The present TCR beta chain was sequenced within a study of T-cell memory formation after mild COVID-19. This CDR3 is built from 12 residues. The V gene's germline CDR1 is PRHDT and CDR2 FYEKMQ (reference sequence). V was pared by 5 bases and J by 11 bases, with 15 bases between. TCRdb processed the 5' RACE reads anew with MiXCR; each CDR3 protein has one entry. The sample holds roughly 400,000 distinct CDR3 sequences; 20% to 25% are singletons and the top ten take around 8.1%. In its sample, this clonotype was seen many times. The sample taken for sequencing was PBMCs or a T cell subset sorted from them (not recorded which). The source of this sequence is an adult woman who had mild COVID-19 (a few samples of this study predate the infection). Cell type and time point are not known. The J gene is TRBJ1-1, the V gene TRBV13; perhaps TRBD1 as D (5 bases). The CDR3 spells CASSLSGTGAFF. CDR3 DNA: TGTGCCAGCAGCCTATCAGGGACCGGTGCTTTCTTT.